The 22 T cell receptor beta chains below come from one sample, sequenced in a study of blood T cells in healthy people across ages. Next came a second PCR, run for about 7 to 11 cycles, which used a sample-barcoded 5' primer along with a J-beta primer mix. TCRdb analysed the 5' RACE reads with MiXCR anew, one entry per CDR3 protein. The sample records roughly 730,000 distinct CDR3 sequences, 45% to 70% being singletons. The sequenced sample consisted of blood. All receptors come from a man aged 35 to 55 in good health.

The rearrangement joins TRBV5-1 to TRBJ2-4; D uncertain. CDR3 length: 15 residues. The germline V gene has CDR1 SGHRS and CDR2 YFSETQ. Trimming removed 4 bases from V and 7 bases from J, with 18 bases in between. The CDR3: CASSPIDPRDNIQYF. The CDR3 DNA reads as TGCGCCAGCAGCCCGATAGACCCAAGGGATAACATTCAGTACTTC.

The J gene is TRBJ2-1, the V gene TRBV11-1; D is possibly TRBD1 or TRBD2 (5 bases each). Germline CDR1 SGHAT, CDR2 FQDESV (reference sequence). This CDR3 comprises 16 residues. Trimming shortened V by 6 bases and J by 3 bases, and 18 bases separated the two germline ends. CDR3 coding DNA: TGTGCCAGCAGAGCACCCGGGACCTTGAACTACAATGAGCAGTTCTTC. This sequence encodes CASRAPGTLNYNEQFF.

The chain couples TRBV14 to TRBJ2-1; 12 nucleotides agree with TRBD2. V was pared by 4 bases and J by 4 bases, with 14 bases of the junction left unmatched. CDR3 size: 19 residues. Germline V gives CDR1 SGHDN, CDR2 FVKESK. The CDR3 here is CASSPITGTSGSLYNEQFF. In DNA, the CDR3 is TGTGCCAGCAGCCCGATTACCGGGACTAGCGGGTCGTTGTACAATGAGCAGTTCTTC.

Ten or more counts support this clonotype. The CDR3 DNA is TGTGCCAGCAGCGGATCTAGTGGGACACCCGCCTATGGCTACACCTTC. This sequence encodes CASSGSSGTPAYGYTF. The chain recombines TRBV11-3 with TRBJ1-2, with D maybe TRBD1 (6 bases). In germline, CDR1 is SGHNT, CDR2 YENEEA. V gave up 5 bases and J gave up 4 bases, with 20 bases separating them. This CDR3 has 16 residues. Together with reference TRBV11-3 and TRBJ1-2, the CDR3 gives the full variable domain: EAGVVQSPRYKIIEKKQPVAFWCNPISGHNTLYWYLQNLGQGPELLIRYENEEAVDDSQLPKDRFSAERLKGVDSTLKIQPAELGDSAVYLCASSGSSGTPAYGYTFGSGTRLTVV.

V usage is TRBV4-3 and J usage is TRBJ1-2, with 9 bases aligning to TRBD1. Germline CDR1 reads LGHNA; CDR2 reads YSLEER. This CDR3 has 16 residues. With V trimmed by 0 bases and J by 8 bases, 10 bases remained unmatched. The CDR3 DNA reads TGCGCCAGCAGCCAAGATTACGCACAGGGGGCGCCGGGCTACACCTTC. This encodes CASSQDYAQGAPGYTF.

The rearrangement uses TRBV12-3 or TRBV12-4 and TRBJ1-2; the D is unclear. This CDR3 has 15 residues. The germline V and J ends were trimmed by 4 bases and 4 bases, with 16 bases remaining between them. The DNA for the CDR3 is TGTGCCAGCAGTTCCAGTGGCCCTCCTAGCTATGGCTACACCTTC. This encodes CASSSSGPPSYGYTF.

Turning to this clonotype: The junction shows a germline mismatch at one end, possibly a read error. The chain has TRBV5-1 and TRBJ2-6; weak D call: TRBD2 (6 bases). There are 19 residues in the CDR3. Germline lookup yields CDR1 SGHRS and CDR2 YFSETQ. The CDR3 loop is CAGSLDAGNSGAGANVLTF. Written as DNA, the CDR3 is TGCGCCGGCAGCTTGGATGCAGGGAACTCGGGAGCCGGGGCCAACGTCCTGACTTTC.

The gene calls are TRBV7-9 and TRBJ2-5, with D perhaps being TRBD1 or TRBD2 (5 bases each). The J call may not be correct, given that the DNA end is closer to TRBJ2-7. This CDR3 comprises 12 residues. Germline assignment: CDR1 SEHNR and CDR2 FQNEAQ (reference sequence). CDR3 DNA sequence: TGTGCCAGCAGCTGGGACCCTAACGAGCAGTACTTC. Encoded protein: CASSWDPNEQYF.

The CDR3, as DNA: TGTGCCAGCAGTAGAGCTGGGACTAGCGGAAGCACAGATACGCAGTATTTT. Its translation is CASSRAGTSGSTDTQYF. The chain recombines TRBV12-3 or TRBV12-4 with TRBJ2-3; TRBD2 agrees at 11 bases. This CDR3 region has 17 residues. With V trimmed by 5 bases and J by 0 bases, 7 bases remained unmatched.

This clonotype showed up just a few times. The chain uses TRBV20-1 and TRBJ1-1; no definite D call. Germline values: CDR1 DFQATT, CDR2 SNEGSKA (reference sequence). Trimming stripped 1 base from V and 3 bases from J, with 6 bases between. The CDR3 extends over 12 amino acids. The CDR3 loop reads CSARVRDTEAFF. In DNA form, the CDR3 reads TGCAGTGCTAGAGTCCGGGACACTGAAGCTTTCTTT.

This chain uses TRBV5-1 with TRBJ2-3; TRBD2 matches 7 bases. Germline CDR1 reads SGHRS; CDR2 reads YFSETQ. V shed 4 bases and J 0 bases; nucleotides not matched to a gene: 5. This CDR3 comprises 15 residues. In DNA, the CDR3 is TGCGCCAGCAGCGCGGGGACTAAAAGCACAGATACGCAGTATTTT. Amino acid sequence: CASSAGTKSTDTQYF.

The chain recombines TRBV6-1 with TRBJ2-7, with D perhaps TRBD2 (5 bases). Germline assignment: CDR1 MNHNS and CDR2 SASEGT. The CDR3 loop spans 15 amino acids. The V and J ends lost 5 bases and 1 base respectively, with 15 bases between them. The CDR3 DNA reads TGTGCCAGCAGTCGGGTCGGAGGTCCATCCTACGAGCAGTACTTC. Encoded protein: CASSRVGGPSYEQYF.

The V gene is TRBV29-1, the J gene TRBJ2-1; 8 nucleotides align to TRBD1. This CDR3 spans 15 amino acids. In germline, CDR1 is SQVTM, CDR2 ANQGSEA. V trimming: 7 bases; J trimming: 8 bases; junction bases outside the gene matches: 16. The CDR3 bases are TGCAGCGCTCCACCCTGGACAGGGAACAGCGATGAGCAGTTCTTC. It translates to CSAPPWTGNSDEQFF.

The V gene is TRBV6-5, the J gene TRBJ2-1, with 10 bases lining up with TRBD1. J was trimmed by 3 bases and V by 0 bases; bases with no gene match: 5. The V gene's germline CDR1 is MNHEY and CDR2 SVGAGI. CDR3 length: 17 amino acids. CDR3 in amino acids: CASSYSPGTGDYNEQFF. The DNA for the CDR3 is TGTGCCAGCAGTTACTCTCCCGGGACAGGGGACTACAATGAGCAGTTCTTC.

There are a few counts of this clonotype. The rearrangement uses TRBV7-2 and TRBJ2-7; 9 bases line up with TRBD2. CDR1 and CDR2 from the germline V gene are SGHTA and FQGNSA. Trimming removed 5 bases from V and 0 bases from J; junction bases left unmatched: 5. CDR3 length: 15 amino acids. CDR3 sequence (DNA): TGTGCCAGCAGCCCTAGCGGGACTCACTCCTACGAGCAGTACTTC. This gives the protein CASSPSGTHSYEQYF.

The V call is TRBV11-3, the J call TRBJ2-3; TRBD2 aligns across 9 bases. The CDR3 length is 15 residues. The V gene end was trimmed by 2 bases and the J gene end by 9 bases; junction bases not matched to a gene: 9. Per the germline V gene, CDR1 is SGHNT and CDR2 is YENEEA. The CDR3 is CASSLMRGGVGTQYF. The CDR3 DNA reads as TGTGCCAGCAGCTTAATGCGGGGGGGTGTGGGCACGCAGTATTTT.

The CDR3 DNA sequence: TGTGCCAGCAGCTACAAAGACAGGGGGCTCGGAGAGACCCAGTACTTC. Its protein product is CASSYKDRGLGETQYF. This chain uses TRBV5-6 with TRBJ2-5; 10 nucleotides align to TRBD1. Germline V gives CDR1 SGHDT, CDR2 YYEEEE. With 3 bases clipped from V and 4 bases from J, the junction kept 9 bases outside the gene matches. The CDR3 is 16 amino acids.

The rearrangement joins TRBV7-2 to TRBJ1-2; no definite D call. This CDR3 contains 13 residues. The ends were cut back, 8 bases at V and 7 bases at J, with 17 bases in the middle. Germline lookup yields CDR1 SGHTA and CDR2 FQGNSA. CDR3 loop: CASGTNVGFGYTF. The CDR3 DNA reads TGTGCCAGCGGAACGAACGTGGGGTTTGGCTACACCTTC. Full variable domain (rest looked up from reference TRBV7-2 and TRBJ1-2): GAGVSQSPSNKVTEKGKDVELRCDPISGHTALYWYRQSLGQGLEFLIYFQGNSAPDKSGLPSDRFSAERTGGSVSTLTIQRTQQEDSAVYLCASGTNVGFGYTFGSGTRLTVV.

The gene calls are TRBV9 and TRBJ2-5; 10 bases are shared with TRBD2. The J call may be incorrect, as the DNA end agrees better with TRBJ2-7. Germline lookup yields CDR1 SGDLS and CDR2 YYNGEE. The CDR3 spans 16 residues. The CDR3, as DNA: TGTGCCAGCAGCGTAGCTGGCCTAGCGGGAGACTACGAGCAGTACTTC. It specifies CASSVAGLAGDYEQYF.

V gene TRBV7-3 combines with J gene TRBJ2-1, with D perhaps matching TRBD2 (6 bases). V gave up 4 bases and J gave up 7 bases, with 20 bases separating them. Germline CDR1 is SGHTA and CDR2 is FQGTGA. The CDR3 consists of 16 residues. The CDR3: CASSSFPGVADNEQFF. The CDR3 DNA follows: TGTGCCAGCAGCTCCTTCCCGGGGGTAGCGGATAATGAGCAGTTCTTC.

The chain carries TRBV5-6 and TRBJ2-5, with D possibly being TRBD1 or TRBD2 (6 bases each). With 3 bases removed from V and 1 base from J, the gap between germline ends came to 16 bases. The germline CDR1 and CDR2 sequences are SGHDT and YYEEEE. There are 16 residues in the CDR3. Here the CDR3 reads CASSSRGQSFQETQYF. The CDR3 DNA reads as TGTGCCAGCAGCTCCCGGGGGCAGTCTTTCCAAGAGACCCAGTACTTC.

The chain is built from TRBV2 and TRBJ1-1; TRBD1 aligns across 7 bases. Germline V CDR1 and CDR2: SNHLY, FYNNEI. The junction had 9 bases not matched to a gene; V was cut back by 4 bases and J by 4 bases. There are 15 residues in the CDR3. CDR3 protein: CASSARSTGLTEAFF. In DNA form, the CDR3 reads TGTGCCAGCAGTGCCAGGTCGACAGGGCTCACTGAAGCTTTCTTT.